Listed here are 18 T cell receptor beta chains from one sample, sequenced in a study of blood T cell repertoires in COVID-19. The table came from immunoSEQ multiplex PCR; TCRdb's copy has only in-frame clones and leaves some out. The profile shows around 140,000 clones, about 87% of them singletons. Specimen: peripheral blood. The receptors shown here come from a woman aged 45-65 years with active or convalescent COVID-19.

The rearrangement uses TRBV7-6 and TRBJ2-3; 7 bases map to TRBD1. CDR3 length equals 15 residues. The V gene end was trimmed by 5 bases and the J gene end by 1 base; junction bases not matched to a gene: 6. Germline loops: CDR1 SGHVS, CDR2 FNYEAQ. The CDR3 sequence: CASSLSGQGTDTQYF. The CDR3 bases are TGTGCCAGCAGCCTCTCCGGACAGGGCACAGATACGCAGTATTTT.

V gene TRBV15 combines with J gene TRBJ2-5; 7 nucleotides match TRBD1. V shed 8 bases, J shed 4 bases, and the junction held 7 bases outside the gene matches. CDR3 size: 13 residues. CDR1 is LNHNV and CDR2 is YYDKDF in the germline V gene (reference sequence). Written as DNA, the CDR3 is TGTGCCACCTCTAGGGGGCTGGCAGAGACCCAGTACTTC. Translation: CATSRGLAETQYF.

CDR3 DNA sequence: TGTGCCAGCAGCTTCAGTGGACAAGGGGATGGCTACACCTTC. Protein product: CASSFSGQGDGYTF. The rearrangement links TRBV7-9 to TRBJ1-2; maybe TRBD1 (5 bases). The germline CDR1 and CDR2 sequences are SEHNR and FQNEAQ (reference sequence). This CDR3 has 14 residues. V was cut by 3 bases and J by 6 bases, with 14 bases left in between.

The chain recombines TRBV18 with TRBJ2-2, with a weak D call TRBD1 (5 bases). The CDR3 totals 14 residues. Germline V gene data show CDR1 as KGHSH and CDR2 as LQKENI. V lost 10 bases and J lost 4, with 16 bases in between. For the CDR3, the DNA is TGTGCCATGTCAGCCAGGGCAGTCACCGGGGAGCTGTTTTTT. This gives the protein CAMSARAVTGELFF. The full variable domain, rest sourced from reference TRBV18 and TRBJ2-2, is NAGVMQNPRHLVRRRGQEARLRCSPMKGHSHVYWYRQLPEEGLKFMVYLQKENIIDESGMPKERFSAEFPKEGPSILRIQQVVRGDSAAYFCAMSARAVTGELFFGEGSRLTVL.

The chain has TRBV11-2 and TRBJ1-2; D gene uncertain. Germline V CDR1 and CDR2: SGHAT, FQNNGV. The length of the CDR3 is 11 residues. The ends were cut back, 2 bases at V and 7 bases at J, with 5 bases in the middle. The CDR3 DNA is TGTGCCAGCAGCTTACGGGGTGGCTACACCTTC. Its translation is CASSLRGGYTF.

This clone was seen once. The V gene is TRBV6-5, the J gene TRBJ1-3; TRBD1 matches 7 bases. The CDR3 is 14 amino acids. V shed 6 bases, J shed 4 bases, and the junction held 6 bases outside the gene matches. Germline V gives CDR1 MNHEY, CDR2 SVGAGI. CDR3 in DNA: TGTGCCAGCAGGGCAGGGGGTGCCGGAAACACCATATATTTT. It encodes CASRAGGAGNTIYF.

This clone was observed a single time. This sequence joins TRBV25-1 and TRBJ1-4; tentative D call: TRBD1 (6 bases). In germline, CDR1 is MGHDK, CDR2 SYGVNS. Trimming left V 3 bases short and J 5 bases short, with 16 bases between. This CDR3 is 16 amino acids long. The CDR3 region has the DNA TGTGCCAGCAGTGAGGTCGGAACAGGGTCGAATGAAAAACTGTTTTTT. Translating it yields CASSEVGTGSNEKLFF.

The chain combines TRBV12-3 or TRBV12-4 with TRBJ1-1; D is undetermined. The CDR3 contains 13 residues. V was trimmed by 3 bases and J by 1 base, leaving 6 bases between them. CDR3 sequence: CASSFRWNTEAFF. CDR3 DNA: TGTGCCAGCAGTTTTCGGTGGAACACTGAAGCTTTCTTT.

The V gene is TRBV11-2, the J gene TRBJ2-7, with D perhaps matching TRBD2 (6 bases). V lost 5 bases, J lost 5 bases, and 13 bases lay in between. This CDR3 has 13 amino acids. Germline values: CDR1 SGHAT, CDR2 FQNNGV. The CDR3: CASSHWEAHEQYF. CDR3 DNA: TGTGCCAGCAGCCACTGGGAGGCCCACGAGCAGTACTTC.

The V and J genes are TRBV28 and TRBJ1-4, with a possible D match to TRBD1 (5 bases). With 5 bases removed from V and 4 bases from J, the gap between germline ends came to 8 bases. Per germline, CDR1 MDHEN and CDR2 SYDVKM. CDR3 length: 13 residues. Here the CDR3 reads CASSRRGNEKLFF. The DNA of the CDR3 is TGTGCCAGCAGTCGAAGGGGTAATGAAAAACTGTTTTTT.

The rearrangement links TRBV7-3 to TRBJ2-2; 10 bases fit TRBD1. The germline V gene has CDR1 SGHTA and CDR2 FQGTGA. CDR3 length: 15 residues. The ends lost 4 bases at V and 5 bases at J; junction bases unmatched: 4. The CDR3 here is CASSSGQGRTGELFF. The DNA of the CDR3 is TGTGCCAGCAGCTCGGGACAGGGGAGGACCGGGGAGCTGTTTTTT.

This clone occurred a few times. The chain employs TRBV5-1 and TRBJ1-2, with 8 positions matching TRBD1. The CDR3 is 14 residues long. Germline V lookup: CDR1 SGHRS, CDR2 YFSETQ. Losses at the gene ends were 4 bases for V and 4 bases for J; bases not matched to a gene: 6. The CDR3 here is CASSRKDRVYGYTF. CDR3 coding DNA: TGCGCCAGCAGCCGTAAGGACAGGGTCTATGGCTACACCTTC.

This chain uses TRBV20-1 with TRBJ1-2, with a weak D call TRBD1 (5 bases). The CDR3 is 11 amino acids. Germline V gene sequence: CDR1 DFQATT, CDR2 SNEGSKA (reference sequence). Trimming took off 3 bases at V and 6 bases at J, with 8 bases between the two ends. CDR3 in DNA: TGCAGTGCTAGGGGGGGGGATGGCTACACCTTC. The encoded protein is CSARGGDGYTF.

This sequence joins TRBV9 and TRBJ2-1; 7 nucleotides align to TRBD2. In germline, CDR1 is SGDLS, CDR2 YYNGEE. V was pared by 0 bases and J by 10 bases, with 10 bases of the junction left unmatched. The CDR3 runs to 15 residues. Written as DNA, the CDR3 is TGTGCCAGCAGCGTAGAGGGGAGGGCAACCTCGGAGCAGTTCTTC. Protein sequence: CASSVEGRATSEQFF.

This clone was counted a single time. This chain uses TRBV30 with TRBJ2-7; D gene uncertain. The V gene lost 0 bases and the J gene lost 5 bases, with 11 bases spanning the gap. Looked up from germline, CDR1 is GTSNPN and CDR2 is SVGIG (reference sequence). CDR3 length: 13 residues. For the CDR3, the DNA is TGTGCCTGGAGTGTTGGGCCATTCCACGAGCAGTACTTC. Translating gives CAWSVGPFHEQYF.

The chain is built from TRBV11-2 and TRBJ2-3, with no clear D. V lost 8 bases to trimming and J lost 6 bases, with 9 bases between them. From germline, CDR1 is SGHAT and CDR2 FQNNGV. The CDR3 runs 11 residues. CDR3 DNA sequence: TGTGCCAGCCTCGCGGCGGATACGCAGTATTTT. Encoded protein: CASLAADTQYF.

The gene calls are TRBV4-2 and TRBJ2-1; 9 bases are shared with TRBD1. J was trimmed by 9 bases and V by 0 bases; bases with no gene match: 3. Germline V gives CDR1 LGHNA, CDR2 YNFKEQ. The CDR3 is 14 amino acids. This chain's CDR3 is CASSQDGTGREQFF. CDR3 sequence (DNA): TGTGCCAGCAGCCAAGATGGGACAGGGCGTGAGCAGTTCTTC.

The V gene is TRBV29-1, the J gene TRBJ1-1; the D gene is possibly TRBD1 (5 bases). There are 15 residues in the CDR3. CDR1 SQVTM and CDR2 ANQGSEA come from the germline V gene. Trimming left V 4 bases short and J 1 base short, with 16 bases between. The CDR3 here is CSVGGKGSRNTEAFF. CDR3 DNA sequence: TGCAGCGTTGGCGGGAAGGGGTCAAGGAACACTGAAGCTTTCTTT.